This T cell receptor (beta chain) emerged from a study of OX40 agonist ivuxolimab in advanced cancers. Study overall: Patients achieving partial responses numbered three: one hepatocellular carcinoma case and two cutaneous melanoma cases.

Data came from immunoSEQ multiplex PCR; TCRdb stores just in-frame clones and leaves some out. This sample has more than 35,000 clones; 65% to 90% occur once, and the top ten carry over 10%. Trimming pared 1 base from V and 4 bases from J, leaving 8 bases between. The CDR3 is made up of 13 amino acids. In germline, CDR1 is LGHNA, CDR2 YSLEER. This clonotype originated in an adult with an advanced solid tumor such as melanoma, head and neck, liver or kidney cancer. The sample consisted of CD4+ or CD8+ T cells sorted from blood, taken in a trial of the OX40 agonist ivuxolimab. The chain carries TRBV4-3 and TRBJ2-7; unclear D gene. CDR3 nucleotides: TGCGCCAGCAGCCAAGCCCTCAAGTACGAGCAGTACTTC. This encodes CASSQALKYEQYF.